The clone carrying this T cell receptor (beta chain) was seen a few times. These data come from a study of beta chain features in type 1 diabetes. Expressed TCRB transcripts got sequenced, as all isolated RNA was reverse transcribed. The read count averaged roughly 4 million across naive, central memory and regulatory T cell samples. Sequencing used immunoSEQ multiplex PCR; TCRdb keeps in-frame clones, though not all of them. This table holds fewer than 400,000 clones, 7.5% to 9% found once. V lost 0 bases to trimming and J lost 4 bases, with 5 bases between them. The length of the CDR3 is 13 residues. From germline, CDR1 is SGHRS and CDR2 YFSETQ.

This sequence originates from a woman younger than 30 in good health. Sequencing was done on a sample of central memory CD4+ T cells from blood. V usage is TRBV5-1 and J usage is TRBJ2-1; D is unclear. The CDR3 protein is CASSLELYNEQFF. The CDR3 DNA reads as TGCGCCAGCAGCTTGGAACTTTACAATGAGCAGTTCTTC.